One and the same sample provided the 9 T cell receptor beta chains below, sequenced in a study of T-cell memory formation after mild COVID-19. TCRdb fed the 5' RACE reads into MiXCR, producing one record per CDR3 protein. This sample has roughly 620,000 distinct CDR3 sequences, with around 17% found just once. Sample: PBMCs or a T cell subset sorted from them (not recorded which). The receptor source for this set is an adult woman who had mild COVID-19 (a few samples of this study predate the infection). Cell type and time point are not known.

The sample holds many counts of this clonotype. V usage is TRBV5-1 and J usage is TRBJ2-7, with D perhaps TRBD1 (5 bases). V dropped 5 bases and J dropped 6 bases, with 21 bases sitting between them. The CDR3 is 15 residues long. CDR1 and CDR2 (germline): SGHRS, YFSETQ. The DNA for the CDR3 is TGCGCCAGCAGTTTAACAGGCCCTCGCTTGAGCGAGCAGTACTTC. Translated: CASSLTGPRLSEQYF.

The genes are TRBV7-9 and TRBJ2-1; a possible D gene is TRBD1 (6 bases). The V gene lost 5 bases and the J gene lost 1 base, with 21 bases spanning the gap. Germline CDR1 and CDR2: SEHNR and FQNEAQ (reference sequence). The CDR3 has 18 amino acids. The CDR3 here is CASSLRSARGRSYNEQFF. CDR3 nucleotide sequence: TGTGCCAGCAGCCTACGTTCAGCCAGGGGTAGATCCTACAATGAGCAGTTCTTC.

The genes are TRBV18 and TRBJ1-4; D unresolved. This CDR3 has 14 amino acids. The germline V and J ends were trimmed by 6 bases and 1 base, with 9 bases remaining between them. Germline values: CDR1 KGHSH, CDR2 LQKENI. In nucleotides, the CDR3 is TGTGCCAGCTCGCCGAGATTAACTAATGAAAAACTGTTTTTT. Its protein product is CASSPRLTNEKLFF.

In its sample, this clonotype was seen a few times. The CDR3 DNA follows: TGCAGTGCTACCTGGGACTACAATGAGCAGTTCTTC. This translates into CSATWDYNEQFF. The chain recombines TRBV20-1 with TRBJ2-1; D uncertain. The V gene lost 4 bases and the J gene lost 3 bases, with 7 bases spanning the gap. This CDR3 has 12 amino acids. Germline CDR1 and CDR2: DFQATT and SNEGSKA (reference sequence).

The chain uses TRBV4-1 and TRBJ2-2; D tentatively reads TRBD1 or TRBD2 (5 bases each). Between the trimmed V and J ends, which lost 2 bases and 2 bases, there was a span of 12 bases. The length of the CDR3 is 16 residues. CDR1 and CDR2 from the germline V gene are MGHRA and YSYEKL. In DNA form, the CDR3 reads TGCGCCAGCAGCCAACCCGGGGCCTCCAACACCGGGGAGCTGTTTTTT. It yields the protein CASSQPGASNTGELFF.

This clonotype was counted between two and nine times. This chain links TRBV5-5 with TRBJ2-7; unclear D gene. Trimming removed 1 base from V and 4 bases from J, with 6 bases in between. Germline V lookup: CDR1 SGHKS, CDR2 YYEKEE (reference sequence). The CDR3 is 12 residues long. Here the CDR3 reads CASSLITYEQYF. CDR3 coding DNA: TGTGCCAGCAGCTTGATTACATACGAGCAGTACTTC.

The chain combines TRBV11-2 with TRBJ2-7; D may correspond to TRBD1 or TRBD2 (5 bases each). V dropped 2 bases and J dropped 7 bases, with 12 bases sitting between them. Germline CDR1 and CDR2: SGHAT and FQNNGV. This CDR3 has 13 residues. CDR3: CASSLFPGREQYF. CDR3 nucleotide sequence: TGTGCCAGCAGCTTATTTCCGGGACGAGAGCAGTACTTC.

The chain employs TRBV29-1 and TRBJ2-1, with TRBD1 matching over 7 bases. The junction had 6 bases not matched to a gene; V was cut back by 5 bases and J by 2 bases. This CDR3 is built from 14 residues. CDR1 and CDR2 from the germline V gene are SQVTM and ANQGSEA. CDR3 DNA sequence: TGCAGCGTTATGGACAGGTTCCCCTACAATGAGCAGTTCTTC. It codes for CSVMDRFPYNEQFF.

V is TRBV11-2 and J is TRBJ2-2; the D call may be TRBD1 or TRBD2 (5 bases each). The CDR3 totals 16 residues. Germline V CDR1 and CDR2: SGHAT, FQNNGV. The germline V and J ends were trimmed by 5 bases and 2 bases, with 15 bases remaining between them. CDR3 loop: CASSPRAGLNTGELFF. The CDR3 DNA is TGTGCCAGCAGCCCCAGGGCGGGTCTAAACACCGGGGAGCTGTTTTTT.